Below are 8 T cell receptor beta chains sequenced from a single sample in a study of control samples from healthy donors and cancer patients. The repertoire was sequenced with immunoSEQ multiplex PCR; TCRdb's copy has only in-frame clones and lacks some. Of 150,000 or so clones detected, approximately 93% appear once; the ten largest clones hold approximately 5.7%. Specimen: blood. These receptors came from a man aged 18 to 30 in good health.

The chain carries TRBV2 and TRBJ2-5, with D unclear. Between the trimmed V and J ends, which lost 3 bases and 3 bases, there was a span of 5 bases. CDR1 SNHLY and CDR2 FYNNEI come from the germline V gene. There are 12 residues in the CDR3. The CDR3 DNA reads TGTGCCAGCAGTGAGGGTGAAGAGACCCAGTACTTC. As protein: CASSEGEETQYF.

This clone was seen a few times. The chain couples TRBV15 to TRBJ1-3, with D uncertain. CDR1 and CDR2 from the germline V gene are LNHNV and YYDKDF (reference sequence). V was pared by 0 bases and J by 0 bases, with 6 bases between. This CDR3 has 15 residues. CDR3 in DNA: TGTGCCACCAGCAGAGATAAGAGCTCTGGAAACACCATATATTTT. It translates to CATSRDKSSGNTIYF.

This clone was seen only once. The chain uses TRBV11-2 and TRBJ2-1; a possible D gene is TRBD2 (6 bases). V was trimmed by 2 bases and J by 5 bases, leaving 13 bases between them. CDR1 is SGHAT and CDR2 is FQNNGV in the germline V gene. The CDR3 covers 15 residues. In DNA form, the CDR3 reads TGTGCCAGCAGCTTACGCGGGACCACTGACAATGAGCAGTTCTTC. Translation gives CASSLRGTTDNEQFF.

This chain connects TRBV19 to TRBJ2-2; no firm D call. The germline V gene has CDR1 LNHDA and CDR2 SQIVND (reference sequence). The V and J ends lost 3 bases and 5 bases respectively, with 7 bases between them. The CDR3 spans 13 residues. CDR3 sequence (DNA): TGTGCCAGTAGTATCCATCTTACCGGGGAGCTGTTTTTT. It specifies CASSIHLTGELFF.

This clone was counted a single time. The chain uses TRBV6-1 and TRBJ2-3; the D is unclear. The CDR3 is 15 amino acids. The germline V gene encodes CDR1 MNHNS and CDR2 SASEGT. The V and J ends lost 2 bases and 3 bases respectively, with 12 bases between them. CDR3 region: CASSEILPPTDTQYF. The CDR3 nucleotides read TGTGCCAGCAGTGAAATTCTGCCTCCTACAGATACGCAGTATTTT.

Only a few counts were recorded for this clone. Here the CDR3 reads CASSQSPRVETQYF. The CDR3 DNA is TGCGCCAGCAGCCAATCGCCGAGAGTGGAGACCCAGTACTTC. V and J are TRBV5-1 and TRBJ2-5, with D unclear. Deletions cut 4 bases from V and 5 bases from J, with 15 bases between. This CDR3 has 14 amino acids. CDR1 and CDR2 (germline): SGHRS, YFSETQ.

The chain links TRBV3-1 (or the pseudogene TRBV3-2) to TRBJ1-2; 7 nucleotides line up with TRBD1. CDR3 size: 18 residues. The junction had 15 bases not matched to a gene; V was cut back by 0 bases and J by 5 bases. Per germline, CDR1 LGHDT and CDR2 YNNKEL (reference sequence). CDR3 in amino acids: CASSQEWSKGGPYYGYTF. Written as DNA, the CDR3 is TGTGCCAGCAGCCAAGAATGGAGCAAAGGGGGCCCATATTATGGCTACACCTTC.

This chain joins TRBV7-2 and TRBJ1-2; 8 nucleotides agree with TRBD1. With 4 bases clipped from V and 3 bases from J, the junction kept 10 bases outside the gene matches. Germline lookup yields CDR1 SGHTA and CDR2 FQGNSA. The CDR3 runs to 16 residues. The CDR3 loop reads CASSSQGGSGDYGYTF. CDR3 sequence (DNA): TGTGCCAGCAGCTCACAGGGGGGGTCTGGGGACTATGGCTACACCTTC.